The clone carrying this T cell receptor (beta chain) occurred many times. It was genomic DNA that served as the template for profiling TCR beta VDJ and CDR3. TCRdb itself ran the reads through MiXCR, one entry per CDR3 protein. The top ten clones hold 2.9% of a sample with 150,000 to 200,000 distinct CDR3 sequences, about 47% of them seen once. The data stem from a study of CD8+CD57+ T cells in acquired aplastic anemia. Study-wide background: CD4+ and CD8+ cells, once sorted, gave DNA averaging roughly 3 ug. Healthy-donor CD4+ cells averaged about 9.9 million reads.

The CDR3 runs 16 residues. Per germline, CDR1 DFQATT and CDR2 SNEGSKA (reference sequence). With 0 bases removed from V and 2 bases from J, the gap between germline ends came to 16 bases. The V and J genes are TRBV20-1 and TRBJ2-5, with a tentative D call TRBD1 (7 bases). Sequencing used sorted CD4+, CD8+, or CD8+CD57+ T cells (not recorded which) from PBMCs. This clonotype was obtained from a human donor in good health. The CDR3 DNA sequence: TGCAGTGCTAGAGATCGCGGGACAGCAAATCAAGAGACCCAGTACTTC. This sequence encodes CSARDRGTANQETQYF.